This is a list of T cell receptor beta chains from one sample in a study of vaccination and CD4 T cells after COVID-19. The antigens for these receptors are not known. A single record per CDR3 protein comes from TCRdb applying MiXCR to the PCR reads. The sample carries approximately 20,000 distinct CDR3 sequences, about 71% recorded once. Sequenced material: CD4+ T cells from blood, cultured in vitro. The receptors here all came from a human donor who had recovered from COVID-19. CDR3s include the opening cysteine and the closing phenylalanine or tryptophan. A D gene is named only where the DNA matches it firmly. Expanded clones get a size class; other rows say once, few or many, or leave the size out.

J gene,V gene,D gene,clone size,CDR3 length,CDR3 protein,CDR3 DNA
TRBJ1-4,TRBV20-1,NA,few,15,CSAPETATTNEKLFF,TGCAGTGCCCCAGAGACAGCGACAACTAATGAAAAACTGTTTTTT
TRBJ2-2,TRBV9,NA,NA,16,CASSAAGTRNTGELFF,TGTGCCAGCAGCGCCGCCGGGACCCGGAACACCGGGGAGCTGTTTTTT
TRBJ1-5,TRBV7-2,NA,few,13,CASSSRGNQPQHF,TGTGCCAGCAGCTCGCGGGGCAATCAGCCCCAGCATTTT
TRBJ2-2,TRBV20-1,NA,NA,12,CSASWGFGELFF,TGCAGTGCTAGTTGGGGGTTCGGGGAGCTGTTTTTT
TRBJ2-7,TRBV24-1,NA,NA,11,CATSDLSEQYF,TGTGCCACCAGTGATTTATCCGAGCAGTACTTC
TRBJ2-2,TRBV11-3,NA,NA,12,CASTGDTGELFF,TGTGCCAGCACAGGAGACACCGGGGAGCTGTTTTTT
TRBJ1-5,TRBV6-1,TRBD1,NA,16,CASSETGGYSNQPQHF,TGTGCCAGCAGTGAAACAGGGGGATATAGCAATCAGCCCCAGCATTTT
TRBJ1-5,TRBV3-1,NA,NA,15,CASSQSGTLNQPQHF,TGTGCCAGCAGCCAGTCCGGGACACTCAATCAGCCCCAGCATTTT
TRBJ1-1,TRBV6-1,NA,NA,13,CASRDGGRTEAFF,TGTGCCAGCAGGGACGGGGGGCGTACTGAAGCTTTCTTT
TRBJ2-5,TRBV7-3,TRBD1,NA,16,CASSLTAGGYGETQYF,TGTGCCAGCAGCTTAACGGCAGGGGGCTATGGAGAGACCCAGTACTTC
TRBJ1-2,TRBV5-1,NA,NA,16,CASSFNRKGLDYGYTF,TGCGCCAGCAGCTTTAACCGGAAAGGGCTAGACTATGGCTACACCTTC
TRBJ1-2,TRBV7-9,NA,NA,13,CASSSDGASGYTF,TGTGCCAGCAGCTCTGACGGAGCGAGTGGCTACACCTTC
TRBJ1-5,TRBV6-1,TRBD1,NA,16,CASKKDRGSGNQPQHF,TGTGCCAGCAAAAAGGACAGGGGATCGGGCAATCAGCCCCAGCATTTT
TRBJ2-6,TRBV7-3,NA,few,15,CASSNHHSGANVLTF,TGTGCCAGCAGCAACCACCACTCTGGGGCCAACGTCCTGACTTTC
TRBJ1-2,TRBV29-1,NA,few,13,CSVEGVSNYGYTF,TGCAGCGTTGAAGGGGTCAGTAACTATGGCTACACCTTC
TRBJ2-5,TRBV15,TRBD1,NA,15,CATSRGQGFQETQYF,TGTGCCACCAGCAGAGGACAGGGGTTCCAAGAGACCCAGTACTTC
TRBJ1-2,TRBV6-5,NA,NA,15,CASSYSRGGLYGYTF,TGTGCCAGCAGTTACTCAAGAGGGGGATTATATGGCTACACCTTC
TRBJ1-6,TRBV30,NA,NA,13,CAWSGRENSPLHF,TGTGCCTGGAGTGGACGGGAGAATTCACCCCTCCACTTT
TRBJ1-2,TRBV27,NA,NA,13,CATKGGGLGGYTF,TGTGCCACCAAGGGGGGGGGGCTCGGTGGCTACACCTTC
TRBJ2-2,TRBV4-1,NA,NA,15,CASSQEVGNTGELFF,TGCGCCAGCAGCCAAGAAGTGGGGAACACCGGGGAGCTGTTTTTT
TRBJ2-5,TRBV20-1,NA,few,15,CSAPRSGRLQETQYF,TGCAGTGCTCCTCGAAGCGGGCGCCTCCAAGAGACCCAGTACTTC
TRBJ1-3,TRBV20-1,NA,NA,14,CSASRGQSGNTICF,TGCAGTGCTAGCAGAGGGCAGTCTGGAAACACCATATGTTTT
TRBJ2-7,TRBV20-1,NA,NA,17,CSATNPTGPRVRYEQYF,TGCAGTGCTACCAACCCAACAGGTCCTCGGGTACGGTACGAGCAGTACTTC
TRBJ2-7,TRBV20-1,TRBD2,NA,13,CSGLAGAPFEQYF,TGCAGCGGACTAGCGGGTGCCCCTTTCGAGCAGTACTTC
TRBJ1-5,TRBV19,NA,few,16,CASSIDVLGGSQPQHF,TGTGCCAGTAGTATAGATGTCCTTGGAGGGAGTCAGCCCCAGCATTTT
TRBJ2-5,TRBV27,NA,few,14,CASSLLGDQETQYF,TGTGCCAGCAGTTTGTTAGGGGATCAAGAGACCCAGTACTTC
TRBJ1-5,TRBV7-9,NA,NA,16,CASSLDVGNSNQPQHF,TGTGCCAGCAGCTTAGATGTCGGGAATAGCAATCAGCCCCAGCATTTT
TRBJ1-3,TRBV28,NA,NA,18,CASSSRHNGVDTGNTIYF,TGTGCCAGCAGTTCCCGACACAACGGGGTAGACACTGGAAACACCATATATTTT
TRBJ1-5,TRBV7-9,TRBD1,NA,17,CASSLGTGPYSNQPQHF,TGTGCCAGCAGCTTAGGGACAGGGCCTTATAGCAATCAGCCCCAGCATTTT
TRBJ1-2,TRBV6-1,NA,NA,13,CASSRTGNYGYTF,TGTGCCAGCAGTAGGACTGGTAACTATGGCTACACCTTC
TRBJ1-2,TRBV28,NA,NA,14,CASKTTGAPKSYTF,TGTGCCAGCAAGACGACAGGCGCTCCTAAGAGCTACACCTTC
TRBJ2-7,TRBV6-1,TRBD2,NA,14,CASTQREGPYEQYF,TGTGCCAGCACCCAGCGGGAGGGCCCCTACGAGCAGTACTTC
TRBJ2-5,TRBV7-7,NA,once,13,CASSLDGRGDQYF,TGTGCCAGCAGCCTAGACGGAAGAGGAGACCAGTACTTC
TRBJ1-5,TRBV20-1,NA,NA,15,CSATYPGRGNQPQHF,TGCAGTGCTACTTATCCTGGACGAGGCAATCAGCCCCAGCATTTT
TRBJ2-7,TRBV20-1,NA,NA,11,CSGKPSHEQYF,TGCAGTGGGAAGCCTTCCCACGAGCAGTACTTC
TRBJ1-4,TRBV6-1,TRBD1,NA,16,CASSQNPTGANEKLFF,TGTGCCAGCAGCCAGAACCCGACAGGGGCTAATGAAAAACTGTTTTTT
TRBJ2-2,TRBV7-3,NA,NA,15,CASSLTDSNTGELFF,TGTGCCAGCAGCTTAACTGACTCAAACACCGGGGAGCTGTTTTTT
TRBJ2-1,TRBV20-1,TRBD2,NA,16,CSARFLAGASYNEQFF,TGCAGTGCTAGATTCCTAGCGGGAGCTTCCTACAATGAGCAGTTCTTC
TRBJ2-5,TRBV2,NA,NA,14,CASSPGQKQETQYF,TGTGCCAGCAGCCCAGGACAGAAGCAAGAGACCCAGTACTTC
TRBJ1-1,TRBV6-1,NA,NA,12,CASSIRTAEAFF,TGTGCCAGCAGCATACGAACGGCTGAAGCTTTCTTT
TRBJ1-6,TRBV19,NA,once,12,CASSIRGSPLHF,TGTGCCAGTAGTATCCGGGGTTCACCCCTCCACTTT
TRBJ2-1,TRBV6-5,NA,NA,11,CASSSLGEQFF,TGTGCCAGCAGTTCCCTTGGGGAGCAGTTCTTC
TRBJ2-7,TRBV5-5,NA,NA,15,CASSPRAGERYEQYF,TGTGCCAGCAGCCCTCGGGCCGGGGAGCGTTACGAGCAGTACTTC
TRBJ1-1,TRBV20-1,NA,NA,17,CSARDGSSGGYDTEAFF,TGCAGTGCTAGAGATGGTAGTAGCGGGGGATATGATACTGAAGCTTTCTTT
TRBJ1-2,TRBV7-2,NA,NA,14,CASSLAGLNYGYTF,TGTGCCAGCAGCTTGGCAGGGCTAAACTATGGCTACACCTTC
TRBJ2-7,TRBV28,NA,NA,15,CASSSTGASSYEQYF,TGTGCCAGCAGCTCTACCGGGGCCAGTAGCTACGAGCAGTACTTC
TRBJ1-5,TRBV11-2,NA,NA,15,CVSSLAGAINQPQHF,TGTGTCAGCAGCTTAGCGGGAGCTATCAATCAGCCCCAGCATTTT
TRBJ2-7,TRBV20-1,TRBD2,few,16,CSATGLAGGLRYEQYF,TGCAGTGCTACGGGACTAGCGGGAGGGCTACGCTACGAGCAGTACTTC
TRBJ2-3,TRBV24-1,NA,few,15,CATSDLGVSTDTQYF,TGTGCCACCAGTGATTTGGGCGTTAGTACAGATACGCAGTATTTT
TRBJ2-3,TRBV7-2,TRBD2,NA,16,CASSPGGANRPDTQYF,TGTGCCAGCAGCCCCGGGGGGGCAAATCGACCAGATACGCAGTATTTT
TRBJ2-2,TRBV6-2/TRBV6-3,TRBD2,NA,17,CASLPGLAGINAGELFF,TGTGCCAGCCTCCCGGGGCTAGCGGGAATTAACGCCGGGGAGCTGTTTTTT
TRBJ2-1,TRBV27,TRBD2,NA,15,CARSLTSGPYNEQFF,TGTGCCAGAAGTTTAACTAGCGGGCCTTACAATGAGCAGTTCTTC
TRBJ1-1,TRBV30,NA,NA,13,CVWSVRGNTEAFF,TGTGTCTGGAGTGTACGGGGCAACACTGAAGCTTTCTTT
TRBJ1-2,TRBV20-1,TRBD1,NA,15,CSATPQGGVNYGYTF,TGCAGTGCTACACCACAGGGGGGGGTTAACTATGGCTACACCTTC